This TCR beta chain was retrieved from a study of blood T cell repertoires in COVID-19. Across the whole study: The United States, Italy and Spain provided the acute and convalescent COVID-19 samples. T cells, B-cell-depleted T cells, or PBMCs provided the cDNA or gDNA that served as material.

Original analysis: Nucleated cell number was recorded as an estimate derived from reference gene primer amplification. Some clones are missing from TCRdb's copy, which holds only in-frame ones; the method was immunoSEQ multiplex PCR. D and trimming were read from the DNA, whereas the V and J calls and clone size are those reported in that table. The sample holds 110,000 to 150,000 clones, around 80% seen once. Between the trimmed V and J ends, which lost 4 bases and 7 bases, there was a span of 16 bases. The CDR3 has 14 amino acids. Germline CDR1 is SQVTM and CDR2 is ANQGSEA. J is TRBJ1-4 and V is TRBV29-1; D unresolved. The origin of this receptor is a human donor in a cohort sampled during active COVID-19. Sequenced input: peripheral blood. Here the CDR3 DNA reads TGCAGCGTTGGGAGTCAGAACCTGGGTGAAAAACTGTTTTTT. Translation: CSVGSQNLGEKLFF. The variable domain in full, with the rest retrieved from reference TRBV29-1 and TRBJ1-4, is SAVISQKPSRDICQRGTSLTIQCQVDSQVTMMFWYRQQPGQSLTLIATANQGSEATYESGFVIDKFPISRPNLTFSTLTVSNMSPEDSSIYLCSVGSQNLGEKLFFGSGTQLSVL.